This TCR beta chain came from a study of Ad26.COV2.S vaccination and SARS-CoV-2 variants (dated by TCRdb to the early 2020s). Concerning the study at large: Vaccine-arm donors were drawn from COV1001, a multicentre, randomized, double-blind, placebo-controlled phase I-IIa trial of Ad26.COV2.S in healthy adults. Ad26.COV2.S was administered intramuscularly at a dose of 5x10^10 or 1x10^11 viral particles, either as one shot or as two shots given 56 days apart. Investigators did not know the trial group allocation while performing experiments and assessing outcomes. Trial participants were randomized into five groups of five: low-dose or high-dose Ad26.COV2.S given once or twice, or placebo on both occasions. A total of 32 samples were included in the TCR-sequenced set, comprising roughly 19 Ad26.COV2.S vaccine recipients, 5 placebo recipients and 8 SARS-CoV-2 convalescent individuals. TCRbeta repertoire sequencing served as the tool for gauging how specific and how broad the SARS-CoV-2-reactive T cell receptors were following Ad26.COV2.S vaccination. Overall study results and their limits: Vaccine and placebo recipients had similar non-spike TCR breadth, a finding consistent with the vaccine containing only spike. After vaccination, substantial breadth of spike-specific CD8+ and CD4+ T cell responses was reported. According to the authors, total T cell responses may have been underestimated by the TCR breadth and depth analyses. Comparing responses between vaccine doses or regimens was not something the study was powered to do. Ad26.COV2.S recipients had higher spike-specific TCR breadth than placebo recipients (P = 0.0014).

TCRbeta CDR3 regions were sequenced with the immunoSEQ Assay. After extraction, genomic DNA underwent amplification by bias-controlled multiplex PCR, followed by high-throughput sequencing. The source study handled its data this way. To quantify the absolute abundance of every unique TCRbeta CDR3 region, sequences were collapsed and filtered. T cell fraction was estimated by normalizing TCRbeta template counts to usable DNA, with usable DNA measured through amplification of reference genes found in all nucleated cells. Repertoire TCRs were annotated as SARS-CoV-2-specific when V gene, CDR3 amino acid sequence and J gene were exactly matched to a known reactive TCR set. The reference SARS-CoV-2 TCR set came from MIRA and was filtered for enrichment in COVID-19-positive ImmuneCODE repertoires, removing public or cross-reactive TCRs. Drawing on the MIRA antigens, annotated TCRs were analysed further at the level of specific ORF or position within ORF. Depth was the summed frequency of annotated unique rearrangements, while breadth was defined as annotated unique rearrangements over total unique productive rearrangements. Two-sided Wilcoxon rank-sum tests were applied when comparing TCR breadth between groups. As stored in TCRdb, this immuneACCESS dataset retains in-frame rearrangements with V and J assigned. A fraction of the clones does not appear; measured against another copy, unresolved V genes explain less than half of the discrepancy, and the remainder lacks a known reason. V and J calls and clone size are given by that table; D and trimming were obtained from the DNA. This sample is represented by 350,000 to 500,000 clones; around 87% of them were singletons. The leading ten clones occupy 3.6% of the sample.

A remark on this clone: Its antigen remains undetermined. Per-base qualities were not stored, and no clone one base away is much larger.

Counted from cysteine to phenylalanine, this CDR3 has 13 amino acids. Just CDR3 DNA is preserved here, 39 bases in frame from base 1. As encoded in the germline V gene (reference sequence), CDR1 is DFQATT while CDR2 is SNEGSKA. Trimming takes 3 bases from V and 2 bases from J, and the germline ends sit 10 bases apart. Per the publication, the treatment or condition label means: about 20 received Ad26.COV2.S at low or high dose, single or two shots; roughly five received placebo; per-sample allocation not given. For vaccine and placebo recipients, the sequenced repertoires came from samples collected on day 63 after the first injection. Between 29 July and 7 August 2020, Cohort 1b enrolled 20 to 30 adults aged 18-55 years at one site in Boston, USA. Ad26.COV2.S was a replication-incompetent adenovirus type 26 vector expressing a prefusion-stabilized SARS-CoV-2 spike protein from the original Wuhan strain.

The specimen comprised peripheral blood, sampled in a trial of Ad26.COV2.S vaccine versus placebo. The sequence came from a person aged 18-60 years who received the Ad26.COV2.S COVID-19 vaccine or a placebo. The chain couples TRBV20-1 to TRBJ1-1, with the D gene uncertain. The CDR3 reads CSASFSANTEAFF. The nucleotides read TGCAGTGCTAGTTTTAGTGCAAACACTGAAGCTTTCTTT.